This TCR beta chain is from a study of CD4 T cells in relation to SARS-CoV-2 and coronaviruses. The study, taken as a whole, reports: About 65% of donors had memory CD4+ clonotypes crossrecognizing SARS-CoV-2 and common cold coronavirus spike.

Regarding this clone: As yet, its antigen is unknown.

Uncultured naive and memory CD4+ T cells supplied DNA for deep TCR-beta sequencing. The method was immunoSEQ multiplex PCR; TCRdb's version includes in-frame clones alone and lacks a portion of them. Of more than 30,000 clones listed, approximately 85% are singletons. J lost 6 bases, V lost 1 base, and 15 bases had no gene match. Germline V lookup: CDR1 SEHNR, CDR2 FQNEAQ (reference sequence). This CDR3 comprises 17 residues. This clonotype originated in an adult with COVID-19. This chain joins TRBV7-9 and TRBJ2-7; 7 bases map to TRBD2. Sequenced material: memory CD4+ T cells from PBMCs. The CDR3, as DNA: TGTGCCAGCAGCTTAGGGGCTGGCGGGAGTTCGCCTCTCGAGCAGTACTTC. It codes for CASSLGAGGSSPLEQYF.